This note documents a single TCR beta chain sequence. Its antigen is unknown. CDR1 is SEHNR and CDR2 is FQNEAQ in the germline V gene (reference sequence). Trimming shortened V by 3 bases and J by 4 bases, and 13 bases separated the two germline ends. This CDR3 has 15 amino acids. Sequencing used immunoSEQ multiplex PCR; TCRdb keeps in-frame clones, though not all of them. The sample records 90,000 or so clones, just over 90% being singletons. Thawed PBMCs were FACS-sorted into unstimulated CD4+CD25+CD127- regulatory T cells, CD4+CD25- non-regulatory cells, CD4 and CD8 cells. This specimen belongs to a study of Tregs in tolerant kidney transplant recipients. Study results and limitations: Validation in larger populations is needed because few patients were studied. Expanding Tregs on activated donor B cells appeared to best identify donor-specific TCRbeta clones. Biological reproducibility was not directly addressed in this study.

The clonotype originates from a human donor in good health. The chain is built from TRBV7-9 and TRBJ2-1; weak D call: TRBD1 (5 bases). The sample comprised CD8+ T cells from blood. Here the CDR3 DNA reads TGTGCCAGCAGCTTTAGTACAGGCAAATACAATGAGCAGTTCTTC. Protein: CASSFSTGKYNEQFF. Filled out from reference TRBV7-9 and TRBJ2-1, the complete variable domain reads DTGVSQNPRHKITKRGQNVTFRCDPISEHNRLYWYRQTLGQGPEFLTYFQNEAQLEKSRLLSDRFSAERPKGSFSTLEIQRTEQGDSAMYLCASSFSTGKYNEQFFGPGTRLTVL.